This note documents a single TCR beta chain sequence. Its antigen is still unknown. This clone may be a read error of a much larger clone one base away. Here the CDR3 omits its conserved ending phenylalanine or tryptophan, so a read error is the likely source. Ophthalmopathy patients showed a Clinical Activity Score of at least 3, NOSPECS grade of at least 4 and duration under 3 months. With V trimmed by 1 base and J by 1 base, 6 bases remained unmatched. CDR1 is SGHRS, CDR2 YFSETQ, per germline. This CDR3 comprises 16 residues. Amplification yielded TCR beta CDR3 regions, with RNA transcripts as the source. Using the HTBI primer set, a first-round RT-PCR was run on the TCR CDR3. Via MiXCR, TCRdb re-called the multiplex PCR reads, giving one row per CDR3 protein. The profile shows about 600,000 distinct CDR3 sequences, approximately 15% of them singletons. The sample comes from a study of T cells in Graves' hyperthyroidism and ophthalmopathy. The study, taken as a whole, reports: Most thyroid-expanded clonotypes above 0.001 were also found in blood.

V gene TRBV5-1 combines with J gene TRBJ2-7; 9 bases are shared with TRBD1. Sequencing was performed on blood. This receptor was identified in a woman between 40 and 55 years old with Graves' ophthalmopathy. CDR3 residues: CASSLPKTGGSYEQYS. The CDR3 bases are TGCGCCAGCAGCTTGCCCAAGACAGGGGGGTCCTACGAGCAGTACTCC.